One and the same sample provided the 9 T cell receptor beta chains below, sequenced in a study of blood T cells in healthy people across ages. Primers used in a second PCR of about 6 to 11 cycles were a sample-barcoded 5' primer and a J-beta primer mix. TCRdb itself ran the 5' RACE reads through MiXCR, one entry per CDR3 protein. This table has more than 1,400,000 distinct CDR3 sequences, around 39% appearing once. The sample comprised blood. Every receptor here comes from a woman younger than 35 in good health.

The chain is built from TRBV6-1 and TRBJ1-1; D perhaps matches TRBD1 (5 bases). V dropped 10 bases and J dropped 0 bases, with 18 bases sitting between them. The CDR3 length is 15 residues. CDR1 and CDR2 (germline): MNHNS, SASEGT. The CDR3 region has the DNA TGTGCCACAAACTATCCCGGACACCTGAACACTGAAGCTTTCTTT. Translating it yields CATNYPGHLNTEAFF.

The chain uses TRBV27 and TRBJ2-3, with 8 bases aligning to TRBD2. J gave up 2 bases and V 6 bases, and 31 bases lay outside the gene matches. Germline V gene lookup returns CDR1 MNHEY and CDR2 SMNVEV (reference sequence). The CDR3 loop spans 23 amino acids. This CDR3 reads CASSPQVCTELAETRQNTDTQYF. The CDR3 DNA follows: TGTGCCAGCAGCCCTCAAGTTTGTACAGAACTAGCGGAAACACGACAAAACACAGATACGCAGTATTTT.

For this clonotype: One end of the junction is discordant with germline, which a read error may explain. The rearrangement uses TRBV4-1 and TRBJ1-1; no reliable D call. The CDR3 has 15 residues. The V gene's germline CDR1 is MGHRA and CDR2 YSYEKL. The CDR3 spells CACSVHTTTHTEAFF. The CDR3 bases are TGCGCCTGCAGCGTCCATACGACAACTCACACTGAAGCTTTCTTT.

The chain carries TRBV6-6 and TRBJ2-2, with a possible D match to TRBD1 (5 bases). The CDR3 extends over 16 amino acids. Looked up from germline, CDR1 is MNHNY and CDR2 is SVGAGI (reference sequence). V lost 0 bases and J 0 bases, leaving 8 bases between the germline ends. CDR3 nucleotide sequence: TGTGCCAGCAGTTACTCGGGCAGGGCGAACACCGGGGAGCTGTTTTTT. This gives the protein CASSYSGRANTGELFF.

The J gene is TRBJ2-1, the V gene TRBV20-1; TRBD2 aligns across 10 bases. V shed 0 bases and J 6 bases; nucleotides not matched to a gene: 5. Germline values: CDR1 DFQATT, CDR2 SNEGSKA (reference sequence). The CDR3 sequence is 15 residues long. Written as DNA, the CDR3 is TGCAGTGCTAGAGATTCTAGCGGGAGCCCCAATGAGCAGTTCTTC. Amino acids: CSARDSSGSPNEQFF.

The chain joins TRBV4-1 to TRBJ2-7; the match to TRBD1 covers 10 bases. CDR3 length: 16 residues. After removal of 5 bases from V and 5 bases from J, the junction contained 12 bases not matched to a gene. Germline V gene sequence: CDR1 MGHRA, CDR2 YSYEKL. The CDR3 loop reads CASSLRPGQGPHEQYF. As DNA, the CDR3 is TGCGCCAGCAGCTTAAGGCCGGGACAGGGGCCCCACGAGCAGTACTTC.

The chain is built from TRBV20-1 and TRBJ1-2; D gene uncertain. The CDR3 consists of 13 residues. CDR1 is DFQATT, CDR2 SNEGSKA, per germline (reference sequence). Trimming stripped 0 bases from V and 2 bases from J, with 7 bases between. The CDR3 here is CSARDQLNYGYTF. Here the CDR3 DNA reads TGCAGTGCTAGAGATCAGCTGAACTATGGCTACACCTTC.

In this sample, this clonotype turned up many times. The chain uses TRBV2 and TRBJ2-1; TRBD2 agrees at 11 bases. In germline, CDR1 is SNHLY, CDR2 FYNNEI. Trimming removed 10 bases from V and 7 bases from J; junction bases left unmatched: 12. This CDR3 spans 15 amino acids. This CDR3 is CATLEGTSGSNEQFF. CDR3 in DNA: TGTGCCACCTTGGAGGGGACTAGCGGTTCTAATGAGCAGTTCTTC.

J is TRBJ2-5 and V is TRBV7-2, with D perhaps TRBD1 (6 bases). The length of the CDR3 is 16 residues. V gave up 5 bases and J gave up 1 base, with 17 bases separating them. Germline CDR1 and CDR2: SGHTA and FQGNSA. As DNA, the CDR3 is TGTGCCAGCAGCAAGGGGGTGAATCTGCGCCAAGAGACCCAGTACTTC. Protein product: CASSKGVNLRQETQYF.